These T cell receptor beta chains were read from a single sample in a study of T cells in Graves' hyperthyroidism and ophthalmopathy. TCRdb re-analysed the multiplex PCR reads in MiXCR, keeping a single row per CDR3 protein. In the table there are a few hundred thousand distinct CDR3 sequences, more than 12% of which are singletons. The sequenced material came from blood. These receptors all come from a woman in her 30s with Graves' hyperthyroidism. Both conserved end residues are part of each CDR3. Fields, in order: V gene, clone size, J gene, D gene, CDR3 DNA, CDR3 protein. D genes are given only for firm matches. For some rows the clone size is stated as once, few or many, or as a class when expanded; others skip it.

>TRBV11-2|many|TRBJ2-7|.
TGTGCCAGCAGCTTAGATTCTCAGACAGTCTACGAGCAGTACTTC
CASSLDSQTVYEQYF
>TRBV12-3/TRBV12-4|few|TRBJ2-1|TRBD1
TGTGCCAGCAGACAGGACAGGGGGCCCTACAATGAGCAGTTCTTC
CASRQDRGPYNEQFF
>TRBV12-5|.|TRBJ2-1|TRBD2
TGTGCTAGTGGTTTAGGCGGGGGAGACAATGAGCAGTTCTTC
CASGLGGGDNEQFF
>TRBV30|many|TRBJ2-7|.
TGTGCCTGGACCTCCCTAACCTACGAGCAGTACTTC
CAWTSLTYEQYF
>TRBV5-1|.|TRBJ2-1|TRBD2
TGCGCCAGCAGCCTATCACTAGCGGGACCTGAGCAGTTCTTC
CASSLSLAGPEQFF
>TRBV5-1|.|TRBJ2-5|TRBD2
TGCGCCAGCAGGCGGACTAGCGGCATCCCGACCCAAGAGACCCAGTACTTC
CASRRTSGIPTQETQYF
>TRBV9|many|TRBJ2-7|TRBD2
TGTGCCAGCAGCGGTGGCTCGGGAGGCTCCTACGAGCAGTACTTC
CASSGGSGGSYEQYF
>TRBV28|many|TRBJ2-7|TRBD1
TGTGCCAGTCAGGGGGCTGGCTACGAGCAGTACTTC
CASQGAGYEQYF
>TRBV20-1|many|TRBJ1-5|TRBD1
TGCAGTGCCATCGACAGGGATGGCAATCAGCCCCAGCATTTT
CSAIDRDGNQPQHF
>TRBV5-1|.|TRBJ1-1|.
TGCGCCAGCAGCGAGGGGAGCGCGGGCACTGAAGCTTTCTTT
CASSEGSAGTEAFF
>TRBV12-3/TRBV12-4|once|TRBJ1-2|.
TGTGCCAGCAGTTTTACCGGGACAATGCGTGGCTACACCTTC
CASSFTGTMRGYTF
>TRBV11-2|many|TRBJ2-2|.
TGTGCCAGCAGCTTAGATTCAGGGGCCGCGAACACCGGGGAGCTGTTTTTT
CASSLDSGAANTGELFF
>TRBV6-1|.|TRBJ1-6|TRBD1
TGTGCCAGCAGTAGGGGGGACAGTAATTCACCCCTCCACTTT
CASSRGDSNSPLHF
>TRBV6-1|many|TRBJ2-3|.
TGTGCCAGCAGTGGAGGGAGGACGGCAGATACGCAGTATTTT
CASSGGRTADTQYF
>TRBV3-1|many|TRBJ2-3|TRBD2
TGTGCCAGCAGCCAAGACGGCGGGGGGAAAGATACGCAGTATTTT
CASSQDGGGKDTQYF
>TRBV6-2/TRBV6-3|many|TRBJ2-1|TRBD2
TGTGCCAGCGGATTAGCGGGAGCACCAAGTGAGCAGTTCTTC
CASGLAGAPSEQFF
>TRBV20-1|.|TRBJ1-4|.
TGCAGCGCCGGGCAGCCGGGTGAAAAACTGTTTTTT
CSAGQPGEKLFF
>TRBV24-1|.|TRBJ2-7|.
TGTGCCACCAGTGATTCCGGAGAACCCTACGAGCAGTACTTC
CATSDSGEPYEQYF
>TRBV27|many|TRBJ2-5|.
TGTGCCAGCAGTTTACAAGGGTGGGGGGAAGAGACCCAGTACTTC
CASSLQGWGEETQYF
>TRBV30|many|TRBJ1-1|.
TGTGCCTGGAGTGTCCGGCACATGAACACTGAAGCTTTCTTT
CAWSVRHMNTEAFF
>TRBV7-2|many|TRBJ1-5|.
TGTGCCAGCAGCTCCGAAGGGACCCTTCAGCCCCAGCATTTT
CASSSEGTLQPQHF
>TRBV4-1|few|TRBJ2-7|TRBD2
TGCGCCAGCAGCCAAGGACTAGCTTTTTCCTACGAGCAGTACTTC
CASSQGLAFSYEQYF
>TRBV4-1|few|TRBJ2-1|.
TGCGCCAGCAGCCAAGATTGGGGGGCGGGGATTGAGCAGTTCTTC
CASSQDWGAGIEQFF
>TRBV24-1|few|TRBJ2-5|TRBD1
TGTGCCACCAGTGATTTAGGCAGGGGGCGCGAGGAGACCCAGTACTTC
CATSDLGRGREETQYF
>TRBV27|few|TRBJ1-6|.
TGTGCCAGCAGTAGGGGAGGGTATTCACCCCTCCACTTT
CASSRGGYSPLHF
>TRBV4-2|few|TRBJ2-1|.
TGTGCCAGCAGCCAAGATGGCGTACGGAGCTCCTACAATGAGCAGTTCTTC
CASSQDGVRSSYNEQFF
>TRBV5-5|few|TRBJ2-7|.
TGTGCCAGCAGCTTGTTTTGGGATTCCTACGAGCAGTACTTC
CASSLFWDSYEQYF
>TRBV20-1|many|TRBJ2-3|TRBD2
TGCAGTGCGAGGAGAGAAGGGACTAGCGGGAGTGGGAATACGCAGTATTTT
CSARREGTSGSGNTQYF
>TRBV7-3|many|TRBJ2-5|TRBD2
TGTGCCAGCAGCTCACAAGCTCCGGGACTAGCGGACCAAGAGACCCAGTACTTC
CASSSQAPGLADQETQYF
>TRBV2|many|TRBJ2-7|.
TGTGCCAGCAGTGAAAGGGGGGAAGATTACGAGCAGTACTTC
CASSERGEDYEQYF
>TRBV20-1|many|TRBJ2-1|.
TGCAGTGCTCGCTTAGCGCGTGGGGTCTACAATGAGCAGTTCTTC
CSARLARGVYNEQFF
>TRBV30|many|TRBJ1-4|.
TGTGCCTGGACCCCCCGGGGGGGATATGAAAAACTGTTTTTT
CAWTPRGGYEKLFF
>TRBV7-8|few|TRBJ2-7|.
TGTGCCAGCAGCTCCCAGTCCGCTAGCCGCCTTAGATACGAGCAGCACTTC
CASSSQSASRLRYEQHF
>TRBV5-8|few|TRBJ2-7|TRBD1
TGTGCCAGCAGCTCCGGGACAGGGAAAGCTGATCCCTACGAGCAGTACTTC
CASSSGTGKADPYEQYF
>TRBV15|.|TRBJ2-5|.
TGTGCCACCAGCAGAGGGGTAGTAACTACCCAAGAGACCCAGTACTTC
CATSRGVVTTQETQYF
>TRBV3-1|.|TRBJ1-3|.
TGTGCCAGCAGCCAAGGGTGGTCTGGAAACACCATATATTTT
CASSQGWSGNTIYF
>TRBV7-8|.|TRBJ2-7|.
TGTGCTACCGGGGCTTCCGTTTCCTACGAGCAGTACTTC
CATGASVSYEQYF